The 28 T cell receptor beta chains presented below share a single source sample, sequenced in a study of Ad26.COV2.S vaccination and SARS-CoV-2 variants. TCRdb's copy holds only in-frame clones and misses some; the assay was immunoSEQ multiplex PCR. Found here are around 400,000 clones, about four fifths of them singletons; the top ten hold approximately 7.8%. Treatment indicated: roughly 20 received Ad26.COV2.S at low or high dose, single or two shots; five or six received placebo; per-sample allocation not given. The samples were gathered on day 63 after the first injection of vaccine or placebo. The material sequenced was peripheral blood, taken in a trial of Ad26.COV2.S vaccine versus placebo. These receptors were taken from a person aged 18-65 years who received the Ad26.COV2.S COVID-19 vaccine or a placebo.

The chain couples TRBV10-3 to TRBJ1-3; TRBD1 matches 9 bases. Trimming cost V 8 bases and J 3 bases; bases outside gene matches: 5. The CDR3 extends over 14 amino acids. CDR1 ENHRY and CDR2 SYGVKD come from the germline V gene. The CDR3 DNA is TGTGCCATCGCAGGGACAGGGTTTGGAAACACCATATATTTT. As protein: CAIAGTGFGNTIYF.

The chain has TRBV14 and TRBJ2-3; possible D gene TRBD2, 6 bases. Germline assignment: CDR1 SGHDN and CDR2 FVKESK. The CDR3 has 15 residues. Trimming took 2 bases from V and 2 from J, leaving 11 bases between them. CDR3 sequence: CASSQLGGPTDTQYF. CDR3 nucleotide sequence: TGTGCCAGCAGCCAATTGGGGGGACCCACAGATACGCAGTATTTT.

CDR3 bases: TGCGCCAGCAGCTCGGGGACGACAACAACCGGAAACACCATATATTTT. It encodes CASSSGTTTTGNTIYF. The rearrangement joins TRBV5-1 to TRBJ1-3, with D maybe TRBD1 (5 bases). V was shortened by 3 bases and J by 4 bases, with 17 bases between the two germline ends. The CDR3 totals 16 residues. Germline CDR1 SGHRS, CDR2 YFSETQ.

V and J are TRBV5-1 and TRBJ2-6; possibly TRBD1 for D (7 bases). CDR1 and CDR2 (germline): SGHRS, YFSETQ. This CDR3 has 18 residues. The V gene lost 3 bases and the J gene lost 1 base, with 17 bases spanning the gap. CDR3 protein: CASSSQGGLLSGANVLTF. CDR3 nucleotides: TGCGCCAGCAGCTCTCAGGGGGGCCTTTTGTCTGGGGCCAACGTCCTGACTTTC.

This rearrangement joins TRBV12-3 or TRBV12-4 to TRBJ2-2; D remains unclear. The CDR3 length is 13 residues. Trimming removed 0 bases from V and 7 bases from J, with 6 bases in between. The CDR3 is CASSLAGYGELFF. The CDR3, as DNA: TGTGCCAGCAGTTTAGCGGGCTACGGGGAGCTGTTTTTT.

This clone occurred once. J is TRBJ2-2 and V is TRBV15, with 8 nucleotides matching TRBD1. This CDR3 contains 14 residues. The junction had 6 bases not matched to a gene; V was cut back by 3 bases and J by 9 bases. Germline V gene lookup returns CDR1 LNHNV and CDR2 YYDKDF (reference sequence). For the CDR3, the DNA is TGTGCCACCAGCAGCGACAGGGGCCAGAGGGAGCTGTTTTTT. Encoded protein: CATSSDRGQRELFF.

The rearrangement links TRBV7-9 to TRBJ2-6; D remains unclear. This CDR3 spans 10 amino acids. The V and J ends lost 7 bases and 12 bases respectively, with 7 bases between them. Germline V gene sequence: CDR1 SEHNR, CDR2 FQNEAQ (reference sequence). The CDR3 loop is CASTFPVLTF. Written as DNA, the CDR3 is TGTGCCAGCACCTTCCCCGTCCTGACTTTC. Filled out from reference TRBV7-9 and TRBJ2-6, the complete variable domain reads DTGVSQNPRHKITKRGQNVTFRCDPISEHNRLYWYRQTLGQGPEFLTYFQNEAQLEKSRLLSDRFSAERPKGSFSTLEIQRTEQGDSAMYLCASTFPVLTFGAGSRLTVL.

Comment on this clone: A read error may be the cause here, since a much bigger clone is one base away. The sample holds other DNA sequences that translate to the same CDR3. This chain connects TRBV18 to TRBJ1-1; possible D gene TRBD1, 6 bases. Deletions cut 1 base from V and 0 bases from J, with 6 bases between. This CDR3 has 14 residues. Germline CDR1 KGHSH, CDR2 LQKENI. The DNA of the CDR3 is TGTGCCAGCTCACCACAGGGGGTGAACACTGAAGCTTTCTTT. Its protein is CASSPQGVNTEAFF.

This chain links TRBV24-1 with TRBJ2-3, with 12 bases that match TRBD2. Trimming at V came to 4 bases and at J to 6 bases, leaving 7 bases not matched to a gene. CDR3 length: 16 amino acids. Germline lookup yields CDR1 KGHDR and CDR2 SFDVKD. This CDR3 is CATSDLTSGRFDTQYF. The CDR3 coding sequence is TGTGCCACCAGTGACCTTACTAGCGGGAGGTTCGATACGCAGTATTTT.

The chain combines TRBV29-1 with TRBJ2-7; possibly TRBD1 or TRBD2 for D (5 bases each). Germline lookup yields CDR1 SQVTM and CDR2 ANQGSEA. V lost 6 bases and J lost 2, with 11 bases in between. The CDR3 is made up of 12 amino acids. CDR3 coding DNA: TGCAGCGTACCGGGGCAGGCCTACGAGCAGTACTTC. This gives the protein CSVPGQAYEQYF.

This clone is a singleton in its sample. The chain joins TRBV11-3 to TRBJ1-2, with D tentatively TRBD1 (5 bases). V was trimmed by 3 bases and J by 0 bases, leaving 8 bases between them. Germline V gene lookup returns CDR1 SGHNT and CDR2 YENEEA. There are 14 residues in the CDR3. The CDR3 nucleotides read TGTGCCAGCAGCTTTCGGGGGTCTAACTATGGCTACACCTTC. Translation: CASSFRGSNYGYTF.

The CDR3 DNA reads as TGTGCCAGCAGTGACTGGCCACCCAGTAGAAACACCATATATTTT. Its translation: CASSDWPPSRNTIYF. The V and J genes are TRBV2 and TRBJ1-3; no reliable D call. Trimming left V 3 bases short and J 5 bases short, with 14 bases between. The germline CDR1 and CDR2 sequences are SNHLY and FYNNEI. The CDR3 covers 15 residues.

The chain links TRBV5-4 to TRBJ2-5; D gene uncertain. CDR3 length equals 15 residues. Germline-derived CDR1 and CDR2 are SGHNT and YYREEE (reference sequence). V was shortened by 4 bases and J by 2 bases, with 15 bases between the two germline ends. CDR3 DNA sequence: TGTGCCAGCAGCCTCCTCTCCCTCATTCAAGAGACCCAGTACTTC. Translated, it gives CASSLLSLIQETQYF.

The gene calls are TRBV7-2 and TRBJ2-7; D is unresolved. CDR1 is SGHTA and CDR2 is FQGNSA in the germline V gene. Trimming pared 1 base from V and 2 bases from J, leaving 6 bases between. The CDR3 runs to 13 residues. The CDR3 loop is CASSLDPPYEQYF. The CDR3 DNA follows: TGTGCCAGCAGCTTAGATCCCCCCTACGAGCAGTACTTC. Filled out from reference TRBV7-2 and TRBJ2-7, the complete variable domain reads GAGVSQSPSNKVTEKGKDVELRCDPISGHTALYWYRQSLGQGLEFLIYFQGNSAPDKSGLPSDRFSAERTGGSVSTLTIQRTQQEDSAVYLCASSLDPPYEQYFGPGTRLTVT.

V usage is TRBV7-9 and J usage is TRBJ2-1; TRBD2 agrees at 12 bases. Germline V gene data show CDR1 as SEHNR and CDR2 as FQNEAQ (reference sequence). V dropped 6 bases and J dropped 4; count of bases not matched to a gene: 16. CDR3 length equals 19 residues. CDR3 nucleotide sequence: TGTGCCAGCAGTTCAGGGAAGCTAGCGGGGGGGCAGCCTTACAATGAGCAGTTCTTC. Translated, it gives CASSSGKLAGGQPYNEQFF.

The rearrangement links TRBV2 to TRBJ2-3; D is unclear. The CDR3 extends over 11 amino acids. CDR1 and CDR2 (germline): SNHLY, FYNNEI. Deletions cut 2 bases from V and 4 bases from J, with 1 base between. The CDR3 sequence is CASSESDTQYF. Written as DNA, the CDR3 is TGTGCCAGCAGTGAATCAGATACGCAGTATTTT.

The chain uses TRBV6-4 and TRBJ1-5, with D hard to call. The germline V gene encodes CDR1 MRHNA and CDR2 SNTAGT. This CDR3 is 19 amino acids long. V was trimmed by 0 bases and J by 2 bases, leaving 20 bases between them. CDR3 in DNA: TGTGCCAGCAGTGACTCGAGGGTAGACCCCCCGCGCGGCAATCAGCCCCAGCATTTT. It encodes CASSDSRVDPPRGNQPQHF.

The chain joins TRBV18 to TRBJ2-3; 7 positions match TRBD2. V was pared by 5 bases and J by 0 bases, with 8 bases of the junction left unmatched. Germline V gene data show CDR1 as KGHSH and CDR2 as LQKENI. The CDR3 totals 16 residues. The CDR3 sequence is CASSIRLADSTDTQYF. The CDR3 bases are TGTGCCAGCTCAATTCGACTAGCCGACAGCACAGATACGCAGTATTTT.

The chain uses TRBV20-1 and TRBJ2-1; D might be TRBD2 (5 bases). This CDR3 contains 11 residues. CDR1 is DFQATT, CDR2 SNEGSKA, per germline (reference sequence). V was trimmed by 2 bases and J by 9 bases, leaving 8 bases between them. CDR3 DNA: TGCAGTGCTAGACTAGCTGTTGAGCAGTTCTTC. Translation: CSARLAVEQFF.

The V gene is TRBV4-1, the J gene TRBJ2-1; D perhaps matches TRBD2 (6 bases). Germline CDR1 MGHRA, CDR2 YSYEKL. The CDR3 sequence is 14 residues long. Trimming left V 4 bases short and J 6 bases short, with 13 bases between. The CDR3 DNA sequence: TGCGCCAGCAGCCCGGGACTCTCGGGCAATGAGCAGTTCTTC. Its protein is CASSPGLSGNEQFF.

The chain links TRBV7-2 to TRBJ2-7; 8 bases align to TRBD2. The CDR3 loop spans 15 amino acids. In germline, CDR1 is SGHTA, CDR2 FQGNSA. Trimming took 4 bases from V and 3 from J; bases not matched to a gene: 8. CDR3 sequence reads: CASSWKGTRVYEQYF. The CDR3 DNA sequence: TGTGCCAGCAGCTGGAAAGGGACTAGGGTCTACGAGCAGTACTTC.

In this sample, this clone turned up once. This chain joins TRBV6-5 and TRBJ2-1, with 10 bases fitting TRBD2. Trimming at V came to 6 bases and at J to 9 bases, leaving 14 bases not matched to a gene. CDR3 size: 16 residues. From germline, CDR1 is MNHEY and CDR2 SVGAGI. In nucleotides, the CDR3 is TGTGCCAGCAGCTACCGTTCTAGCGGGAGAGGTAGTGAGCAGTTCTTC. It is translated as CASSYRSSGRGSEQFF.

This rearrangement joins TRBV13 to TRBJ2-2; D is undetermined. Trimming stripped 5 bases from V and 5 bases from J, with 12 bases between. Germline lookup yields CDR1 PRHDT and CDR2 FYEKMQ (reference sequence). This CDR3 spans 14 amino acids. CDR3: CASSETGRTGELFF. CDR3 nucleotide sequence: TGTGCCAGCAGCGAGACCGGAAGGACCGGGGAGCTGTTTTTT.

V usage is TRBV7-6 and J usage is TRBJ1-5; 8 bases map to TRBD1. This CDR3 has 14 amino acids. J gave up 7 bases and V 3 bases, and 5 bases lay outside the gene matches. Looked up from germline, CDR1 is SGHVS and CDR2 is FNYEAQ. The CDR3 DNA is TGTGCCAGCAGCTTCGGACAGGGTGGACAGCCCCAGCATTTT. Its protein is CASSFGQGGQPQHF. Complete variable domain (other parts from reference TRBV7-6 and TRBJ1-5): GAGVSQSPRYKVTKRGQDVALRCDPISGHVSLYWYRQALGQGPEFLTYFNYEAQQDKSGLPNDRFSAERPEGSISTLTIQRTEQRDSAMYRCASSFGQGGQPQHFGDGTRLSIL.

This clone has just a few counts. The gene calls are TRBV5-4 and TRBJ2-7, with 10 nucleotides matching TRBD2. The CDR3 spans 15 residues. The V gene end was trimmed by 4 bases and the J gene end by 2 bases; junction bases not matched to a gene: 6. The germline gives CDR1 SGHNT, CDR2 YYREEE (reference sequence). CDR3 nucleotide sequence: TGTGCCAGCAGCGTCGCTAGCGGGGGACCCTACGAGCAGTACTTC. The encoded protein is CASSVASGGPYEQYF.

CDR3 nucleotides: TGTGCCAGCAAGTTAGGGGGCGATAACAATGAGCAGTTCTTC. Protein: CASKLGGDNNEQFF. The chain has TRBV7-9 and TRBJ2-1; TRBD1 agrees at 7 bases. CDR1 is SEHNR, CDR2 FQNEAQ, per germline (reference sequence). The CDR3 consists of 14 residues. The V and J ends lost 7 bases and 5 bases, in that order; junction bases with no gene match: 8. The complete variable domain, with remaining parts taken from reference TRBV7-9 and TRBJ2-1, reads DTGVSQNPRHKITKRGQNVTFRCDPISEHNRLYWYRQTLGQGPEFLTYFQNEAQLEKSRLLSDRFSAERPKGSFSTLEIQRTEQGDSAMYLCASKLGGDNNEQFFGPGTRLTVL.

The chain has TRBV7-2 and TRBJ2-2; TRBD1 matches 7 bases. This CDR3 has 13 amino acids. CDR1 and CDR2 (germline): SGHTA, FQGNSA. The CDR3 DNA sequence: TGTGCTAGGACAGGAGCCCCGGCCGGGGAGCTGTTTTTT. It codes for CARTGAPAGELFF.

V usage is TRBV5-4 and J usage is TRBJ2-3, with D possibly matching TRBD2 (6 bases). CDR1 SGHNT and CDR2 YYREEE come from the germline V gene (reference sequence). This CDR3 has 13 amino acids. V lost 6 bases and J 3 bases, leaving 11 bases between the germline ends. CDR3: CASIGGVTDTQYF. The CDR3, as DNA: TGTGCCAGCATCGGGGGAGTGACAGATACGCAGTATTTT.